This is a list of T cell receptor beta chains from one sample in a study of sequential checkpoint blockade in melanoma. The assay was immunoSEQ multiplex PCR, and TCRdb's table has in-frame clones only and misses some. The table has over 25,000 clones, under 90% seen once. Sequenced here: CD8+ T cells sorted from blood (inferred from file names), sampled from a patient given nivolumab and ipilimumab in sequence. These receptors originate from a human donor with melanoma. CDR3s include the opening cysteine and the closing phenylalanine or tryptophan. The order of the fields is clone size, J gene, D gene, V gene, CDR3 protein, CDR3 DNA. The D gene is left open where the match is weak. Size tells how often a clone was seen (once, few, many) or the class of an expanded clone, and some rows leave it out.

size: .; J: TRBJ2-1; D: TRBD2; V: TRBV10-3; CDR3: CAISESIAGGPSEQFF; DNA: TGTGCCATCAGTGAGTCGATAGCGGGAGGGCCGAGTGAGCAGTTCTTC
size: .; J: TRBJ1-1; D: .; V: TRBV19; CDR3: CASSISGRTEAFF; DNA: TGTGCCAGTAGTATTAGCGGGAGGACTGAAGCTTTCTTT
size: .; J: TRBJ1-5; D: .; V: TRBV5-1; CDR3: CASSWGGQKNQPQHF; DNA: TGCGCCAGCAGCTGGGGGGGACAAAAGAATCAGCCCCAGCATTTT
size: .; J: TRBJ2-1; D: .; V: TRBV27; CDR3: CASSLRASSYNEQFF; DNA: TGTGCCAGCAGTTTGAGGGCGAGCTCCTACAATGAGCAGTTCTTC
size: .; J: TRBJ1-2; D: .; V: TRBV6-6; CDR3: CASSYPSDRVF; DNA: TGTGCCAGCAGTTACCCCTCAGACAGAGTTTTC
size: .; J: TRBJ2-2; D: .; V: TRBV7-9; CDR3: CASSFLTGAGELFF; DNA: TGTGCCAGCAGCTTCCTCACGGGAGCCGGGGAGCTGTTTTTT
size: once; J: TRBJ1-2; D: TRBD1; V: TRBV5-4; CDR3: CASSPDRGRGYGYTF; DNA: TGTGCCAGCAGCCCGGACAGGGGGCGCGGCTATGGCTACACCTTC
size: .; J: TRBJ1-6; D: .; V: TRBV15; CDR3: CATSHRRGVLWNSPLHF; DNA: TGTGCCACCAGTCACCGCAGGGGTGTTTTATGGAATTCACCCCTCCACTTT
size: .; J: TRBJ1-5; D: .; V: TRBV27; CDR3: CASSLRQGNQPQHF; DNA: TGTGCCAGCAGTCTTCGACAGGGCAATCAGCCCCAGCATTTT
size: few; J: TRBJ2-7; D: .; V: TRBV27; CDR3: CASSLSDTFYEQYF; DNA: TGTGCCAGCAGTTTGTCGGACACCTTCTACGAGCAGTACTTC
size: .; J: TRBJ1-6; D: TRBD1; V: TRBV4-3; CDR3: CASSQGTGRETYNSPLHF; DNA: TGCGCCAGCAGCCAAGGGACAGGGAGGGAGACCTATAATTCACCCCTCCACTTT
size: .; J: TRBJ2-7; D: TRBD1; V: TRBV13; CDR3: CASSLIQGLGEQYF; DNA: TGTGCCAGCAGCCTAATACAGGGGCTGGGCGAGCAGTACTTC
size: .; J: TRBJ2-7; D: TRBD2; V: TRBV4-2; CDR3: CASSKRGDEQYF; DNA: TGTGCCAGCAGCAAACGGGGGGACGAGCAGTACTTC
size: .; J: TRBJ1-1; D: .; V: TRBV2; CDR3: CASSNGGGAGDEGAFF; DNA: TGTGCCAGCAGTAACGGGGGGGGAGCAGGGGATGAAGGAGCTTTCTTT
size: .; J: TRBJ1-5; D: TRBD1; V: TRBV11-2; CDR3: CASSLTRGLQQPQHF; DNA: TGTGCCAGCAGCTTAACGAGGGGGCTTCAGCAGCCCCAGCATTTT
size: .; J: TRBJ2-7; D: TRBD2; V: TRBV6-6; CDR3: CASSPPLLAGSYEQYF; DNA: TGTGCCAGCAGCCCCCCCCTATTAGCGGGCTCCTACGAGCAGTACTTC
size: few; J: TRBJ2-2; D: .; V: TRBV6-5; CDR3: CASSYLSVAPGELFF; DNA: TGTGCCAGCAGTTATCTGTCAGTTGCCCCCGGGGAGCTGTTTTTT
size: .; J: TRBJ2-2; D: TRBD1; V: TRBV9; CDR3: CASSVAGTATGELFF; DNA: TGTGCCAGCAGCGTAGCTGGGACAGCCACCGGGGAGCTGTTTTTT
size: .; J: TRBJ2-7; D: TRBD2; V: TRBV4-3; CDR3: CASSQFPGLAQYEQYF; DNA: TGCGCCAGCAGCCAATTTCCGGGACTAGCACAGTACGAGCAGTACTTC
size: .; J: TRBJ2-2; D: TRBD2; V: TRBV10-2; CDR3: CASGPRPGLAGLTGELFF; DNA: TGCGCCAGCGGGCCCCGACCGGGACTAGCGGGGCTCACCGGGGAGCTGTTTTTT
size: .; J: TRBJ2-1; D: .; V: TRBV10-1; CDR3: CASSSHGPYSEQFF; DNA: TGCGCCAGCAGTTCCCATGGGCCCTATAGTGAGCAGTTCTTC
size: .; J: TRBJ2-7; D: TRBD2; V: TRBV9; CDR3: CASSALSSGGLSEQYF; DNA: TGTGCCAGCAGCGCCCTGTCGTCGGGGGGTTTGAGTGAGCAGTACTTC
size: .; J: TRBJ2-3; D: TRBD1; V: TRBV28; CDR3: CASSFGQGPDTQYF; DNA: TGTGCCAGCAGTTTTGGACAGGGTCCAGATACGCAGTATTTT
size: .; J: TRBJ1-5; D: .; V: TRBV7-2; CDR3: CASSPDRPYSNQPQHF; DNA: TGTGCCAGCAGCCCCGACAGACCCTATAGCAATCAGCCCCAGCATTTT
size: .; J: TRBJ2-5; D: TRBD2; V: TRBV27; CDR3: CASSLWRGGETQYF; DNA: TGTGCCAGCAGTTTATGGCGGGGGGGAGAGACCCAGTACTTC
size: .; J: TRBJ1-1; D: .; V: TRBV5-8; CDR3: CASSPSRYSTEAFF; DNA: TGTGCCAGCAGCCCCTCAAGATACTCCACTGAAGCTTTCTTT
size: .; J: TRBJ2-2; D: .; V: TRBV5-6; CDR3: CASSSQGSAYTGELFF; DNA: TGTGCCAGCAGCTCCCAGGGGTCGGCGTACACCGGGGAGCTGTTTTTT
size: few; J: TRBJ2-3; D: .; V: TRBV9; CDR3: CASSVASDSHIDFERRDTQYF; DNA: TGTGCCAGCAGCGTAGCCTCGGACAGTCATATTGATTTTGAACGGAGGGATACGCAGTATTTT
size: few; J: TRBJ1-2; D: .; V: TRBV9; CDR3: CASSALTASSHGYTF; DNA: TGTGCCAGCAGCGCCCTGACAGCTTCAAGCCATGGCTACACCTTC
size: .; J: TRBJ2-7; D: TRBD2; V: TRBV6-6; CDR3: CASSQLAGIYEQYF; DNA: TGTGCCAGCAGTCAACTAGCGGGGATCTACGAGCAGTACTTC
size: .; J: TRBJ2-1; D: TRBD2; V: TRBV30; CDR3: CAWSVAGVEQFF; DNA: TGTGCCTGGAGTGTAGCGGGGGTTGAGCAGTTCTTC
size: .; J: TRBJ1-1; D: .; V: TRBV28; CDR3: CASSFRGFGDTEAFF; DNA: TGTGCCAGCAGTTTCCGGGGATTTGGGGACACTGAAGCTTTCTTT
size: .; J: TRBJ2-1; D: TRBD2; V: TRBV27; CDR3: CASRVAGGNNEQFF; DNA: TGTGCCAGCAGAGTAGCGGGAGGGAACAATGAGCAGTTCTTC
size: .; J: TRBJ1-2; D: .; V: TRBV13; CDR3: CASSEDGGPSYGYTF; DNA: TGTGCCAGCAGCGAGGACGGAGGGCCCAGCTATGGCTACACCTTC
size: .; J: TRBJ1-1; D: TRBD1; V: TRBV28; CDR3: CASSFSGTVNTEAFF; DNA: TGTGCCAGCAGTTTTTCCGGGACAGTAAACACTGAAGCTTTCTTT
size: few; J: TRBJ2-5; D: TRBD2; V: TRBV5-4; CDR3: CASRRGPSGRAYEQYF; DNA: TGTGCCAGCAGGCGGGGGCCTAGCGGGAGGGCCTATGAGCAGTACTTC
size: few; J: TRBJ2-1; D: .; V: TRBV14; CDR3: CASSQDPSPRNEQFF; DNA: TGTGCCAGCAGCCAAGATCCCTCTCCTCGCAATGAGCAGTTCTTC
size: .; J: TRBJ2-5; D: .; V: TRBV28; CDR3: CATSGEGETQYF; DNA: TGTGCCACCTCAGGGGAGGGAGAGACCCAGTACTTC
size: few; J: TRBJ2-1; D: TRBD2; V: TRBV12-5; CDR3: CASGFDLAGGPNEQFF; DNA: TGTGCTAGTGGTTTTGACCTAGCGGGGGGGCCCAATGAGCAGTTCTTC
size: .; J: TRBJ2-7; D: TRBD1; V: TRBV30; CDR3: CAWSSRTGGAFYEQYF; DNA: TGTGCCTGGAGTTCTAGGACAGGGGGCGCCTTCTACGAGCAGTACTTC
size: .; J: TRBJ1-1; D: .; V: TRBV7-3; CDR3: CASSPQGKSTEAFF; DNA: TGTGCCAGCAGCCCTCAGGGGAAGAGCACTGAAGCTTTCTTT
size: .; J: TRBJ1-1; D: .; V: TRBV6-5; CDR3: CASSSPPGTEAFF; DNA: TGTGCCAGCAGTTCCCCACCGGGCACTGAAGCTTTCTTT
size: .; J: TRBJ1-6; D: .; V: TRBV19; CDR3: CASRTGGAYNSPLHF; DNA: TGTGCCAGTAGAACAGGAGGGGCCTATAATTCACCCCTCCACTTT
size: .; J: TRBJ2-7; D: TRBD1; V: TRBV5-6; CDR3: CASSLGTGFYEQYF; DNA: TGTGCCAGCAGCTTGGGGACAGGGTTCTACGAGCAGTACTTC
size: .; J: TRBJ2-2; D: TRBD1; V: TRBV7-2; CDR3: CASSSLDRDTGELFF; DNA: TGTGCCAGCAGCTCCCTTGACAGGGACACCGGGGAGCTGTTTTTT
size: .; J: TRBJ2-5; D: .; V: TRBV6-6; CDR3: CASRTKKESQETQYF; DNA: TGTGCCAGCAGAACTAAAAAGGAAAGCCAAGAGACCCAGTACTTC
size: .; J: TRBJ2-1; D: TRBD1; V: TRBV27; CDR3: CASTTGGVSYNEQFF; DNA: TGTGCCAGCACGACAGGGGGCGTCTCCTACAATGAGCAGTTCTTC
size: .; J: TRBJ2-7; D: .; V: TRBV4-1; CDR3: CASSQEVPGEQYF; DNA: TGCGCCAGCAGCCAAGAAGTTCCCGGGGAGCAGTACTTC
size: once; J: TRBJ1-4; D: .; V: TRBV7-2; CDR3: CASSPLPGGTNEKLFF; DNA: TGTGCCAGCAGCCCCCTTCCCGGGGGTACTAATGAAAAACTGTTTTTT
size: .; J: TRBJ1-2; D: .; V: TRBV7-2; CDR3: CASSSNLGTPDNYGYTF; DNA: TGTGCCAGCAGCTCTAACCTCGGGACACCTGATAACTATGGCTACACCTTC
size: .; J: TRBJ1-3; D: TRBD1; V: TRBV5-1; CDR3: CASSPIDRAGNTIYF; DNA: TGCGCCAGCAGCCCCATCGACAGGGCCGGAAACACCATATATTTT
size: .; J: TRBJ1-1; D: .; V: TRBV19; CDR3: CASTKGYTEAFF; DNA: TGTGCCAGTACTAAGGGGTACACTGAAGCTTTCTTT
size: .; J: TRBJ1-2; D: .; V: TRBV11-1; CDR3: CASSLGYRNSLGYTF; DNA: TGTGCCAGCAGCTTAGGATACAGGAATTCCTTAGGCTACACCTTC
size: .; J: TRBJ2-3; D: .; V: TRBV2; CDR3: CASTRDTQYF; DNA: TGTGCCAGCACTAGAGATACGCAGTATTTT
size: .; J: TRBJ2-1; D: TRBD1; V: TRBV9; CDR3: CASSAKPGQTNNEQFF; DNA: TGTGCCAGCAGCGCGAAGCCGGGACAGACAAACAATGAGCAGTTCTTC
size: .; J: TRBJ2-2; D: .; V: TRBV12-5; CDR3: CASGFPTSSFGTLGELFF; DNA: TGTGCTAGTGGTTTTCCGACATCCTCCTTCGGGACTTTGGGGGAGCTGTTTTTT
size: .; J: TRBJ2-1; D: TRBD1; V: TRBV19; CDR3: CASSRDRDYNEQFF; DNA: TGTGCCAGTAGTCGAGACAGGGACTACAATGAGCAGTTCTTC
size: .; J: TRBJ1-1; D: TRBD1; V: TRBV5-1; CDR3: CASSFGTGLWNTEAFF; DNA: TGCGCCAGCAGCTTCGGGACAGGGTTATGGAACACTGAAGCTTTCTTT